This TCR beta chain stems from a study of shared clonotypes between healthy human individuals. Study-level information: Donors consisted of a couple of women and three men between 18 and 49.

The data were produced by immunoSEQ multiplex PCR, yet TCRdb's version contains in-frame clones alone and is incomplete. The data show a few million clones, over 85% seen once. Overall study results and limits: Naive CD4 clonotypes overlapped across several donors at about 5.2%. Relative to clonotypes present in all four donors, those not shared had lower generation probabilities.

Naive CD8 isolation took CD45RO-negative cells positively selected for CCR7 and excluded terminally differentiated effector memory CD45RA+ cells. CDR1 is MNHNS and CDR2 is SASEGT in the germline V gene. The CDR3 has 16 residues. V was trimmed by 1 base and J by 0 bases, leaving 13 bases between them. On this clone: The antigen is undetermined.

The sequenced sample consisted of naive CD8+ T cells from PBMCs. The receptor was derived from a man between 18 and 35 years old in good health. Some clones in this sample may be carry-over from other donors' samples. The chain has TRBV6-1 and TRBJ2-7; possibly TRBD2 for D (7 bases). CDR3 in DNA: TGTGCCAGCAGTGAAGGGAGGGGGGGGATCTCCTACGAGCAGTACTTC. Its translation: CASSEGRGGISYEQYF.